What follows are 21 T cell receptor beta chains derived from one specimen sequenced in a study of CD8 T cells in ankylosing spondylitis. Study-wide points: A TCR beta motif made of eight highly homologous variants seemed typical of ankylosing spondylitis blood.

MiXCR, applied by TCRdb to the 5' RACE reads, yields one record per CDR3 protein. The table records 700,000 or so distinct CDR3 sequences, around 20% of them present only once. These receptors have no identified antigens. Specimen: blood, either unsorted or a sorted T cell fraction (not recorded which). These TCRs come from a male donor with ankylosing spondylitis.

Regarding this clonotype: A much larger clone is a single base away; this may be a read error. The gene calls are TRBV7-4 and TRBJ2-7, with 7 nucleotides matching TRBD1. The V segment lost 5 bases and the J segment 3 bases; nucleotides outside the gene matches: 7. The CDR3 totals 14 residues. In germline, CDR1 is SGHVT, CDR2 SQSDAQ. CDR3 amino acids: CASSPRDRNYEQYF. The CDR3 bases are TGTGCCAGCAGCCCCCGGGACAGAAACTACGAGCAGTACTTC.

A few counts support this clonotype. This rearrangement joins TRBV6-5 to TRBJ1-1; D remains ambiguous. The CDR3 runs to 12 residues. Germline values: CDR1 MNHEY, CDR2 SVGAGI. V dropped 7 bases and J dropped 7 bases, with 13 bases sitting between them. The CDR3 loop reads CASKRGEGEAFF. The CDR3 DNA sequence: TGTGCCAGCAAGAGAGGCGAGGGTGAAGCTTTCTTT.

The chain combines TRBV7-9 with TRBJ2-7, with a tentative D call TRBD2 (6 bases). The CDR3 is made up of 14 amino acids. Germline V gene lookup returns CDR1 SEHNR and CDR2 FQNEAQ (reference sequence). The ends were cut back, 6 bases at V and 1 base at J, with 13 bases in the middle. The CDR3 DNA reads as TGTGCCAGCAGACCCCCTAGCGATTCCTACGAGCAGTACTTC. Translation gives CASRPPSDSYEQYF.

Written as DNA, the CDR3 is TGTGCCAGCAGTCCGGGACAGTTGTATAATTCACCCCTCCACTTT. Translation gives CASSPGQLYNSPLHF. V gene TRBV12-3 or TRBV12-4 combines with J gene TRBJ1-6; 7 bases map to TRBD1. The CDR3 consists of 15 residues. With V trimmed by 5 bases and J by 4 bases, 5 bases remained unmatched.

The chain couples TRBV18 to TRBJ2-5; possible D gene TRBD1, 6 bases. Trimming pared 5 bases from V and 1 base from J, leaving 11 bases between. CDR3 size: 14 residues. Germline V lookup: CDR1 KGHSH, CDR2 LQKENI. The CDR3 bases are TGTGCCAGCTCAAGCCGGACAGCCCAAGAGACCCAGTACTTC. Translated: CASSSRTAQETQYF.

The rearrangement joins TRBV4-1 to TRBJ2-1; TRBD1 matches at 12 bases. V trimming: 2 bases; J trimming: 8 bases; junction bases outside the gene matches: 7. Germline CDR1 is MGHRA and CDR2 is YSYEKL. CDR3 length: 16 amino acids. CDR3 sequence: CASSQNRDRGLYEQFF. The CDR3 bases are TGCGCCAGCAGCCAAAACCGGGACAGGGGGCTGTATGAGCAGTTCTTC.

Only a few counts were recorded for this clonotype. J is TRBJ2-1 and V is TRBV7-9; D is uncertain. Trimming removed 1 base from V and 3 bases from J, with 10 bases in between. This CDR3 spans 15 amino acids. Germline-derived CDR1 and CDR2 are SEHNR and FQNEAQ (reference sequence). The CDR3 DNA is TGTGCCAGCAGCTTAGACGATAGGAGCTACAATGAGCAGTTCTTC. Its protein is CASSLDDRSYNEQFF.

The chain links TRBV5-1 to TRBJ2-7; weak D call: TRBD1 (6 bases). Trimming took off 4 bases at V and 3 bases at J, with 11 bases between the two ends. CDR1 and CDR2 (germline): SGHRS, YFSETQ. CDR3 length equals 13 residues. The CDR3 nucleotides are TGCGCCAGCAGCCGGGACATGAACTACGAGCAGTACTTC. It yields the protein CASSRDMNYEQYF.

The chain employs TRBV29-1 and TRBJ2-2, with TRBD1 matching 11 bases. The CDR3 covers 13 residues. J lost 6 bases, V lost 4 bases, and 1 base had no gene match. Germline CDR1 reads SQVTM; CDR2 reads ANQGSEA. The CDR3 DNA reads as TGCAGCGTTGGGGGACAGGGGGCCGGGGAGCTGTTTTTT. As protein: CSVGGQGAGELFF.

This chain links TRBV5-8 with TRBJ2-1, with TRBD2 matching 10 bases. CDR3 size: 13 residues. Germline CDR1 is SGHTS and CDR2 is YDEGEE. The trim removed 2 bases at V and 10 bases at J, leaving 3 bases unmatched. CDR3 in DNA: TGTGCCAGCAGCTTTTTAGCGGGGGGAGAGCAGTTCTTC. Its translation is CASSFLAGGEQFF.

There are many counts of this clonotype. The CDR3 DNA reads TGTGCCAGCAGCAACTCGATGAAAGAGACCCAGTACTTC. Its protein product is CASSNSMKETQYF. J is TRBJ2-5 and V is TRBV21-1. TRBV21-1 is deemed a pseudogene. The CDR3 loop spans 13 amino acids.

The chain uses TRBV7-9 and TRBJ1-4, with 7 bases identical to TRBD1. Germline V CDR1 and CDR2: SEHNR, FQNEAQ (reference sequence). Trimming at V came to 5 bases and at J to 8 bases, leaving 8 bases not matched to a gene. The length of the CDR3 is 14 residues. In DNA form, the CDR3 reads TGTGCCAGCAGCCGCCGACAGGGAGGAGAAAAACTGTTTTTT. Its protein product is CASSRRQGGEKLFF.

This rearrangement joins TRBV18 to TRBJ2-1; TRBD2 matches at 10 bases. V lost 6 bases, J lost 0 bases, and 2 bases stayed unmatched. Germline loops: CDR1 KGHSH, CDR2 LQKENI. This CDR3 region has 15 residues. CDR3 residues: CASSIAGGSYNEQFF. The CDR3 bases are TGTGCCAGCTCGATAGCGGGAGGCTCCTACAATGAGCAGTTCTTC.

CDR3 bases: TGTGCCAGCACGGACAGCGGGAGGTCCGGGGAGCTGTTTTTT. Translating gives CASTDSGRSGELFF. The V call is TRBV12-3 or TRBV12-4, the J call TRBJ2-2, with TRBD2 identical over 9 bases. CDR3 length: 14 residues. V was pared by 7 bases and J by 6 bases, with 6 bases of the junction left unmatched.

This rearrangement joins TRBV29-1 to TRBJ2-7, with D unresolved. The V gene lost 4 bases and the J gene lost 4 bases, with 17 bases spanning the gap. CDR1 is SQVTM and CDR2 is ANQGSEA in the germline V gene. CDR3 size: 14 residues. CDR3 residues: CSVVWMSMTYEQYF. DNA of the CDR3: TGCAGCGTTGTATGGATGTCGATGACTTACGAGCAGTACTTC.

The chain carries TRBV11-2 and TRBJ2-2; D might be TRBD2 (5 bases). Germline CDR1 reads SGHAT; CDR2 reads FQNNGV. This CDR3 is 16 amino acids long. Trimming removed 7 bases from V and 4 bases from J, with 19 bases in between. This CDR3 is CASTGDLLAGTGELFF. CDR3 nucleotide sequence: TGTGCCAGCACCGGGGATTTACTGGCGGGCACCGGGGAGCTGTTTTTT.

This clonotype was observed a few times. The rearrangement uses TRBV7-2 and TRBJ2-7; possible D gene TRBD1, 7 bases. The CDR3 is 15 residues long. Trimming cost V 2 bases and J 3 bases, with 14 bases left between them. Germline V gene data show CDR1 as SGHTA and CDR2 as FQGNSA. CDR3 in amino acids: CASSLTRGAFYEQYF. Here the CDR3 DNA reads TGTGCCAGCAGCTTAACCAGGGGGGCTTTCTACGAGCAGTACTTC.

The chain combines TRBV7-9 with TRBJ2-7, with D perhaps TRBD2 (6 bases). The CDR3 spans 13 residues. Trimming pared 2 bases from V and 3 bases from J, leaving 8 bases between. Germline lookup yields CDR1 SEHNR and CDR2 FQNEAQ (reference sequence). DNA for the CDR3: TGTGCCAGCAGCTTAAGGGACTTCTACGAGCAGTACTTC. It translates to CASSLRDFYEQYF.

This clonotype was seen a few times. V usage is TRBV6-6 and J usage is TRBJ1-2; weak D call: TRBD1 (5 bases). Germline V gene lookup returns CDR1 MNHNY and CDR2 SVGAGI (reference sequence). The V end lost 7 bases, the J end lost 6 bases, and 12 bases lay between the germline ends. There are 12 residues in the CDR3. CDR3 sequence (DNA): TGTGCCAGCACTCTGGGACGGAATGGCTACACCTTC. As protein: CASTLGRNGYTF.

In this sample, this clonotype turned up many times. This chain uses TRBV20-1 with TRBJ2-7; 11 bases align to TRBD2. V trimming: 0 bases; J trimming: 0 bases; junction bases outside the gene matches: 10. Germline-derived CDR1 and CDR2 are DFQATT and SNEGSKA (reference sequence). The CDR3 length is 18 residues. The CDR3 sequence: CSARDPRLTSGDSYEQYF. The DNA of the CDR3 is TGCAGTGCTAGAGATCCTCGGTTGACTAGCGGGGACTCCTACGAGCAGTACTTC.

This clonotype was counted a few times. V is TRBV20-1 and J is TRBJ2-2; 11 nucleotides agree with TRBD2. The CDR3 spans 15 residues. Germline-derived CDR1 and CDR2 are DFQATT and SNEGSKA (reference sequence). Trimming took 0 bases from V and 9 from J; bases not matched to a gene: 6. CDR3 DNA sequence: TGCAGTGCTAGAGAGGGTAGCGGGGGGGCCCGGGAGCTGTTTTTT. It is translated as CSAREGSGGARELFF.